This T cell receptor (beta chain) was identified in a study of vaccination effects on CD4 cells after COVID-19. Overall study: Relative to the second dose, post-vaccine samples were obtained a median of 72 days later.

In this sample, this clone is medium-sized (0.01 to 0.1%). What it binds is unknown. The germline gives CDR1 SGDLS, CDR2 YYNGEE. CDR3 length equals 17 residues. V trimming: 0 bases; J trimming: 4 bases; junction bases outside the gene matches: 5. Sequencing was performed with immunoSEQ multiplex PCR; in TCRdb, only in-frame clones are kept and a portion is missing. The sample shows approximately 28,000 clones, 80% to 85% of them seen only once. After expansion with viral peptide pools in the ViraFEST assay, antigen-specific CD4+ T cells were sequenced. Having been cultured for 9 to 11 days, the cells underwent CD4+ T cell isolation. The cohort was immunized with two doses of either the BNT162b2 or mRNA-1273 vaccine. Negative nucleocapsid antibody tests before and after vaccination confirmed no previous SARS-CoV-2 infection. Roughly 2.1 million PBMC per well received approximately 10 IU/ml IL-2 and approximately 9.2 ug/ml peptides in culture. Each culture had half its medium swapped for IL-2 medium on days 3 and 7.

This specimen was CD4+ T cells from PBMCs cultured with SARS-CoV-2 spike peptides, taken after COVID-19 vaccination. This receptor was identified in a human donor who received a COVID-19 vaccine. Some clones in this sample may be carry-over from other donors' samples. The chain couples TRBV9 to TRBJ2-2, with 11 bases that match TRBD1. CDR3 in DNA: TGTGCCAGCAGCGTAGACCCCGGGACAGGGGGCACCGGGGAGCTGTTTTTT. Amino acid sequence: CASSVDPGTGGTGELFF.